What follows are 29 T cell receptor beta chains derived from one specimen sequenced in a study of cytomegalovirus exposure and HLA in healthy donors. The PCR was carried out with 60 Vbeta primers and 13 Jbeta primers. Produced via immunoSEQ multiplex PCR; TCRdb's table is partial and in-frame only. This sample has over 120,000 clones; roughly 70% occur once, and the top ten carry around 4.7%. The sequencing sample was made of PBMCs. These receptor sequences come from a man between 18 and 29 years old in good health and CMV-seropositive.

This sequence joins TRBV4-2 and TRBJ2-1; TRBD1 matches 12 bases. CDR1 is LGHNA and CDR2 is YNFKEQ in the germline V gene. The CDR3 runs 15 residues. Losses at the gene ends were 5 bases for V and 9 bases for J; bases not matched to a gene: 8. This chain's CDR3 is CASSEPGQGAGEQFF. In DNA form, the CDR3 reads TGTGCCAGCAGCGAACCGGGACAGGGGGCGGGTGAGCAGTTCTTC.

The chain combines TRBV29-1 with TRBJ2-3, with a weak D call TRBD2 (6 bases). CDR1 SQVTM and CDR2 ANQGSEA come from the germline V gene. The CDR3 extends over 12 amino acids. V was trimmed by 6 bases and J by 4 bases, leaving 11 bases between them. CDR3 nucleotide sequence: TGCAGCGTGCGCGGGATCCCAGATACGCAGTATTTT. Amino acids: CSVRGIPDTQYF.

The V call is TRBV4-3, the J call TRBJ2-2; D might be TRBD1 (5 bases). The CDR3 consists of 15 residues. Germline V CDR1 and CDR2: LGHNA, YSLEER. Deletions cut 6 bases from V and 2 bases from J, with 13 bases between. The CDR3 loop reads CASRLGLLNTGELFF. The CDR3 DNA follows: TGCGCCAGCAGATTGGGGCTCCTAAACACCGGGGAGCTGTTTTTT.

This clone was seen once. The rearrangement links TRBV6-6 to TRBJ2-4; TRBD2 is a possible D gene (5 bases). Trimming took off 7 bases at V and 10 bases at J, with 11 bases between the two ends. This CDR3 contains 11 residues. CDR1 is MNHNY and CDR2 is SVGAGI in the germline V gene (reference sequence). The CDR3 region is CASTHGVIQYF. The CDR3 DNA follows: TGTGCCAGCACCCACGGGGTAATTCAGTACTTC.

The J gene is TRBJ1-1, the V gene TRBV10-1; D is ambiguous. The germline gives CDR1 WNHNN, CDR2 SYGVQD (reference sequence). With 1 base removed from V and 6 bases from J, the gap between germline ends came to 9 bases. This CDR3 comprises 13 residues. CDR3 coding DNA: TGCGCCAGCAGTGAGTTGATAGTTTCTGAAGCTTTCTTT. Protein: CASSELIVSEAFF.

The chain has TRBV10-1 and TRBJ1-1; D call uncertain. The CDR3 runs 13 residues. Germline CDR1 WNHNN, CDR2 SYGVQD (reference sequence). The V end lost 0 bases, the J end lost 0 bases, and 2 bases lay between the germline ends. The CDR3 nucleotides are TGCGCCAGCAGTGAGTCCGTGAACACTGAAGCTTTCTTT. As protein: CASSESVNTEAFF.

The chain employs TRBV27 and TRBJ2-7, with 11 bases that match TRBD1. This CDR3 has 14 residues. V trimming: 4 bases; J trimming: 6 bases; junction bases outside the gene matches: 5. CDR1 and CDR2 (germline): MNHEY, SMNVEV (reference sequence). The CDR3 here is CASSSWTGGGEQYF. The CDR3 DNA reads as TGTGCCAGCAGTTCCTGGACAGGGGGCGGCGAGCAGTACTTC.

This chain connects TRBV15 to TRBJ2-1; 7 bases are a match to TRBD2. Germline loops: CDR1 LNHNV, CDR2 YYDKDF (reference sequence). V gave up 0 bases and J gave up 1 base; unmatched junction bases: 6. CDR3 length equals 17 residues. The CDR3 region has the DNA TGTGCCACCAGCAGAGATCGAGTAGCGGGTTCCTACAATGAGCAGTTCTTC. Its translation: CATSRDRVAGSYNEQFF. Full variable domain (missing parts from reference TRBV15 and TRBJ2-1): DAMVIQNPRYQVTQFGKPVTLSCSQTLNHNVMYWYQQKSSQAPKLLFHYYDKDFNNEADTPDNFQSRRPNTSFCFLDIRSPGLGDTAMYLCATSRDRVAGSYNEQFFGPGTRLTVL.

The rearrangement joins TRBV6-5 to TRBJ1-1, with D tentatively TRBD1 (6 bases). The germline V gene encodes CDR1 MNHEY and CDR2 SVGAGI. CDR3 length: 14 amino acids. V lost 6 bases, J lost 4 bases, and 15 bases lay in between. The CDR3 DNA follows: TGTGCCAGCAGACCCAACACAGGGAGCACTGAAGCTTTCTTT. It codes for CASRPNTGSTEAFF.

The CDR3 bases are TGCAGTGCTGGCGAGGGCGAGCAGTACTTC. Protein product: CSAGEGEQYF. The chain couples TRBV20-1 to TRBJ2-7, with TRBD2 as a possible D gene (5 bases). The CDR3 is made up of 10 amino acids. Germline V CDR1 and CDR2: DFQATT, SNEGSKA (reference sequence). V was cut by 5 bases and J by 6 bases, with 8 bases left in between.

This chain joins TRBV2 and TRBJ2-4; the D gene is possibly TRBD2 (7 bases). V was pared by 6 bases and J by 15 bases, with 21 bases between. CDR1 is SNHLY and CDR2 is FYNNEI in the germline V gene. This CDR3 contains 13 residues. The CDR3 DNA is TGTGCCAGCAGCAACTTAAAGGGGGAGGGAGGGTACTTC. Amino acids: CASSNLKGEGGYF. The full variable domain, with the rest looked up from reference TRBV2 and TRBJ2-4, is EPEVTQTPSHQVTQMGQEVILRCVPISNHLYFYWYRQILGQKVEFLVSFYNNEISEKSEIFDDQFSVERPDGSNFTLKIRSTKLEDSAMYFCASSNLKGEGGYFGAGTRLSVL.

This clone appeared once. V gene TRBV19 combines with J gene TRBJ2-1; no firm D call. The CDR3 length is 13 residues. Between the trimmed V and J ends, which lost 7 bases and 4 bases, there was a span of 11 bases. Germline loops: CDR1 LNHDA, CDR2 SQIVND (reference sequence). DNA of the CDR3: TGTGCCAGTACTTACGGTGTGTACAATGAGCAGTTCTTC. Its protein is CASTYGVYNEQFF. The full variable domain, rest sourced from reference TRBV19 and TRBJ2-1, is DGGITQSPKYLFRKEGQNVTLSCEQNLNHDAMYWYRQDPGQGLRLIYYSQIVNDFQKGDIAEGYSVSREKKESFPLTVTSAQKNPTAFYLCASTYGVYNEQFFGPGTRLTVL.

V gene TRBV11-2 combines with J gene TRBJ2-1; 7 positions match TRBD2. Germline V gene lookup returns CDR1 SGHAT and CDR2 FQNNGV. V trimming: 2 bases; J trimming: 9 bases; junction bases outside the gene matches: 10. This CDR3 region has 15 residues. The chain's CDR3 is CASSLWAGAPGEQFF. The CDR3 region has the DNA TGTGCCAGCAGCTTATGGGCGGGAGCCCCGGGTGAGCAGTTCTTC. Drawing the rest from reference TRBV11-2 and TRBJ2-1, the complete variable domain is EAGVAQSPRYKIIEKRQSVAFWCNPISGHATLYWYQQILGQGPKLLIQFQNNGVVDDSQLPKDRFSAERLKGVDSTLKIQPAKLEDSAVYLCASSLWAGAPGEQFFGPGTRLTVL.

The chain has TRBV4-2 and TRBJ2-1; 8 bases line up with TRBD2. The germline V gene has CDR1 LGHNA and CDR2 YNFKEQ. V was clipped by 6 bases and J by 0 bases; unmatched bases: 4. The CDR3 spans 15 residues. CDR3 protein: CASSRGLGSYNEQFF. In DNA form, the CDR3 reads TGTGCCAGCAGTCGGGGACTAGGCTCCTACAATGAGCAGTTCTTC.

This sequence joins TRBV28 and TRBJ1-1; a weak D match, TRBD1 (5 bases). Trimming took 5 bases from V and 5 from J, leaving 15 bases between them. The CDR3 length is 14 residues. Per the germline V gene, CDR1 is MDHEN and CDR2 is SYDVKM. This chain's CDR3 is CASSPSGFVTEAFF. CDR3 DNA: TGTGCCAGCAGTCCGTCAGGGTTCGTTACTGAAGCTTTCTTT.

V gene TRBV18 combines with J gene TRBJ2-7; D not resolved. CDR3 size: 11 residues. Germline assignment: CDR1 KGHSH and CDR2 LQKENI. Trimming cost V 6 bases and J 6 bases, with 9 bases left between them. CDR3 bases: TGTGCCAGCTCCGCAGGTATCGAGCAGTACTTC. It translates to CASSAGIEQYF.

The V and J genes are TRBV7-9 and TRBJ1-4; D gene ambiguous. V shed 2 bases and J shed 6 bases, with 16 bases lying between them. Germline CDR1 reads SEHNR; CDR2 reads FQNEAQ (reference sequence). The CDR3 runs 16 residues. CDR3 sequence: CASSLRMSGLYEKLFF. CDR3 in DNA: TGTGCCAGCAGCTTAAGGATGTCAGGATTGTATGAAAAACTGTTTTTT.

The chain couples TRBV4-1 to TRBJ1-2, with D hard to call. The CDR3 is made up of 13 amino acids. CDR1 and CDR2 from the germline V gene are MGHRA and YSYEKL. V was cut by 7 bases and J by 6 bases, with 15 bases left in between. This CDR3 is CASIGISRDGYTF. CDR3 nucleotide sequence: TGCGCCAGCATCGGGATCTCCCGAGATGGCTACACCTTC.

The chain links TRBV28 to TRBJ2-5, with 7 bases fitting TRBD1. The J call is in doubt because the DNA end fits TRBJ2-7 better. The CDR3 extends over 13 amino acids. The germline CDR1 and CDR2 sequences are MDHEN and SYDVKM. The CDR3 region is CASRTQGHYEQYF. The CDR3 nucleotides are TGTGCCAGCAGAACACAGGGGCACTACGAGCAGTACTTC.

As DNA, the CDR3 is TGTGCCAGCAGTGAGGGGGCGGGGGCCTCCCCTAATGAGCAGTTCTTC. Residues: CASSEGAGASPNEQFF. The V call is TRBV6-1, the J call TRBJ2-1, with D possibly being TRBD2 (7 bases). The CDR3 spans 16 residues. Trimming left V 3 bases short and J 7 bases short, with 19 bases between. Germline CDR1 reads MNHNS; CDR2 reads SASEGT.

This clone came up a few times. The CDR3 DNA is TGTGCCAGCAGCCTTACCCCCAACGGTAGAGAGCAGTACTTC. Its translation is CASSLTPNGREQYF. The chain joins TRBV9 to TRBJ2-7; D is unresolved. The V gene lost 4 bases and the J gene lost 7 bases, with 18 bases spanning the gap. Germline-derived CDR1 and CDR2 are SGDLS and YYNGEE. The CDR3 extends over 14 amino acids.

V is TRBV27 and J is TRBJ2-1; 11 bases agree with TRBD2. V shed 3 bases, J shed 10 bases, and the junction held 11 bases outside the gene matches. The CDR3 totals 16 residues. Germline CDR1 reads MNHEY; CDR2 reads SMNVEV (reference sequence). CDR3 region: CASSLGLAGGVVEQFF. The CDR3 DNA sequence: TGTGCCAGCAGTTTGGGGCTAGCGGGAGGAGTCGTAGAGCAGTTCTTC.

This clone was observed a handful of times. This chain joins TRBV2 and TRBJ2-3; D is possibly TRBD2 (5 bases). The length of the CDR3 is 15 residues. Between the trimmed V and J ends, which lost 7 bases and 0 bases, there was a span of 14 bases. Germline CDR1 and CDR2: SNHLY and FYNNEI. The CDR3 reads CASIRRVLSTDTQYF. Written as DNA, the CDR3 is TGTGCCAGCATCCGGCGGGTTCTTAGCACAGATACGCAGTATTTT.

The chain recombines TRBV7-9 with TRBJ2-7; 9 positions match TRBD1. The ends lost 4 bases at V and 1 base at J; junction bases unmatched: 8. The CDR3 extends over 16 amino acids. The germline V gene encodes CDR1 SEHNR and CDR2 FQNEAQ (reference sequence). CDR3 nucleotides: TGTGCCAGCAGCTCTACGGACAGGGGCAAATCCTACGAGCAGTACTTC. Translating gives CASSSTDRGKSYEQYF.

The chain combines TRBV9 with TRBJ2-7; 12 bases are a match to TRBD2. The germline gives CDR1 SGDLS, CDR2 YYNGEE. The CDR3 consists of 15 residues. The V and J ends lost 0 bases and 7 bases, in that order; junction bases with no gene match: 5. The CDR3 protein is CASSVGLAGEREQYF. The CDR3 DNA follows: TGTGCCAGCAGCGTAGGACTAGCGGGAGAGAGGGAGCAGTACTTC.

This chain links TRBV5-1 with TRBJ1-2, with D uncertain. The germline V and J ends were trimmed by 0 bases and 5 bases, with 8 bases remaining between them. The CDR3 runs 13 residues. Germline V lookup: CDR1 SGHRS, CDR2 YFSETQ. The DNA of the CDR3 is TGCGCCAGCAGCTTGGACGGTGTTTATGGCTACACCTTC. It translates to CASSLDGVYGYTF.

The chain employs TRBV4-1 and TRBJ2-7; a possible D gene is TRBD1 (6 bases). The V and J ends lost 4 bases and 4 bases respectively, with 17 bases between them. CDR1 and CDR2 (germline): MGHRA, YSYEKL. This CDR3 contains 15 residues. CDR3 DNA sequence: TGCGCCAGCAGCCTGCAAAGCGGACAGAAATACGAGCAGTACTTC. Protein: CASSLQSGQKYEQYF.

The V gene is TRBV5-1, the J gene TRBJ1-2; the match to TRBD1 covers 7 bases. V shed 2 bases, J shed 6 bases, and the junction held 1 base outside the gene matches. Germline CDR1 and CDR2: SGHRS and YFSETQ. The CDR3 runs to 12 residues. The CDR3 protein is CASSFTGDGYTF. DNA for the CDR3: TGCGCCAGCAGCTTTACAGGGGATGGCTACACCTTC.

The rearrangement links TRBV6-6 to TRBJ1-1; D not certain. Trimming left V 5 bases short and J 1 base short, with 11 bases between. This CDR3 region has 14 residues. Germline CDR1 is MNHNY and CDR2 is SVGAGI (reference sequence). CDR3 nucleotides: TGTGCCAGCAGTACTACCCGACCGAACACTGAAGCTTTCTTT. This encodes CASSTTRPNTEAFF.